The next 8 T cell receptor beta chains were all read from a single sample in a study of chemoradiotherapy in HPV16-positive cancers. Here immunoSEQ multiplex PCR was the method, and the copy in TCRdb shows in-frame clones only, minus some. The sample lists some 3,000 clones; 77% were seen once. Sequenced material: tumor tissue, taken from a patient who underwent chemoradiotherapy. Receptors originate from a human donor with HPV-associated anogenital cancer.

The rearrangement uses TRBV21-1 and TRBJ1-4; TRBD1 was called by the table and not checked on the DNA. TRBV21-1 is a recognized pseudogene. This CDR3 is 17 amino acids long. The CDR3 DNA reads TGTGCCAGCAGCCCACGAAGGGGGACAGCAACTAATGAAAAACTGTTTTTT. Amino acids: CASSPRRGTATNEKLFF.

The rearrangement links TRBV29-1 to TRBJ2-3; TRBD2 matches at 8 bases. Germline V CDR1 and CDR2: SQVTM, ANQGSEA. The CDR3 totals 14 residues. The V segment lost 3 bases and the J segment 2 bases; nucleotides outside the gene matches: 4. The CDR3 loop reads CSVDPSGFTDTQYF. CDR3 in DNA: TGCAGCGTTGATCCTAGCGGGTTCACAGATACGCAGTATTTT.

V and J are TRBV6-5 and TRBJ2-2; 7 bases agree with TRBD1. The J segment lost 3 bases and the V segment lost 5 bases, leaving 3 bases of the junction unmatched. Germline values: CDR1 MNHEY, CDR2 SVGAGI. This CDR3 spans 14 amino acids. CDR3 bases: TGTGCCAGCAGTCAAGGACAGGACACCGGGGAGCTGTTTTTT. As protein: CASSQGQDTGELFF.

The J gene is TRBJ1-3, the V gene TRBV11-2, with TRBD1 as a possible D gene (6 bases). CDR3 size: 14 residues. Germline CDR1 SGHAT, CDR2 FQNNGV. The V and J ends lost 3 bases and 3 bases respectively, with 9 bases between them. CDR3: CASSLGQGGNTIYF. CDR3 nucleotide sequence: TGTGCCAGCAGCTTGGGACAAGGTGGAAACACCATATATTTT. Full variable domain (rest looked up from reference TRBV11-2 and TRBJ1-3): EAGVAQSPRYKIIEKRQSVAFWCNPISGHATLYWYQQILGQGPKLLIQFQNNGVVDDSQLPKDRFSAERLKGVDSTLKIQPAKLEDSAVYLCASSLGQGGNTIYFGEGSWLTVV.

This chain links TRBV7-9 with TRBJ2-2; no reliable D call. Germline CDR1 is SEHNR and CDR2 is FQNEAQ (reference sequence). The V and J ends lost 1 base and 2 bases respectively, with 11 bases between them. The CDR3 extends over 16 amino acids. This CDR3 reads CASSLVGGENTGELFF. In DNA form, the CDR3 reads TGTGCCAGCAGCTTAGTGGGCGGAGAAAACACCGGGGAGCTGTTTTTT.

This chain connects TRBV7-2 to TRBJ2-7; a possible D gene is TRBD2 (5 bases). Trimming cost V 4 bases and J 1 base, with 11 bases left between them. This CDR3 is built from 14 residues. From germline, CDR1 is SGHTA and CDR2 FQGNSA. CDR3 sequence reads: CASSSNRDSYEQYF. The CDR3 DNA sequence: TGTGCCAGCAGCTCCAACCGGGATTCCTACGAGCAGTACTTC.

This clone was seen more than once but under ten times. This sample also contains other DNA sequences that code for the same CDR3. This rearrangement joins TRBV6-6 to TRBJ1-5; D not certain. This CDR3 has 12 amino acids. In germline, CDR1 is MNHNY, CDR2 SVGAGI (reference sequence). V lost 7 bases and J lost 5, with 9 bases in between. In nucleotides, the CDR3 is TGTGCCAGCACAGGATCGGATCAGCCCCAGCATTTT. Translation gives CASTGSDQPQHF.

This chain connects TRBV7-2 to TRBJ2-7; D is unclear. In germline, CDR1 is SGHTA, CDR2 FQGNSA. CDR3 size: 11 residues. Deletions cut 5 bases from V and 7 bases from J, with 9 bases between. CDR3 sequence (DNA): TGTGCCAGCAGCCAATTCGGGGAGCAGTACTTC. It encodes CASSQFGEQYF.